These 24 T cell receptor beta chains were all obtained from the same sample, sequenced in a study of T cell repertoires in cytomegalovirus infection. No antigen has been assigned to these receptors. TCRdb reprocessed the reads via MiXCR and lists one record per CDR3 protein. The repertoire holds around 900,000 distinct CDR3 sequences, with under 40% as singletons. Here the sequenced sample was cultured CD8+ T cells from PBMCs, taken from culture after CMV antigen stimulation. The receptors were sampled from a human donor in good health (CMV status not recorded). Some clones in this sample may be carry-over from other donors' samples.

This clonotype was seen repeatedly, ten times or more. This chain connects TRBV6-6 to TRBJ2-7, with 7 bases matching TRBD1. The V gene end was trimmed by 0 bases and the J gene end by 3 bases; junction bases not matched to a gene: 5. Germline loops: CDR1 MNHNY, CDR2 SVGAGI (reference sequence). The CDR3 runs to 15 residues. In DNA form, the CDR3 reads TGTGCCAGCAGTTACTCTGGGACAGCAGGCTACGAGCAGTACTTC. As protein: CASSYSGTAGYEQYF.

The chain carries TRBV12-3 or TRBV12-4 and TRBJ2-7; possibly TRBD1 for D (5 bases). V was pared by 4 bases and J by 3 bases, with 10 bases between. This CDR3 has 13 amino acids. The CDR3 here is CASSSSDNYEQYF. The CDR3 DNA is TGTGCCAGCAGTTCCTCGGACAACTACGAGCAGTACTTC.

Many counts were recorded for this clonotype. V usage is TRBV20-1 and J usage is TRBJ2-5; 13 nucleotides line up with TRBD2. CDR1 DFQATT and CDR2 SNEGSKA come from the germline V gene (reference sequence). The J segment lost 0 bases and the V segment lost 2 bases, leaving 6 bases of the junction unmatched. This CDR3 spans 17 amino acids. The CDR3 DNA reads TGCAGTGCTAGAAGGACTAGCGGGGGAAGAAACCAAGAGACCCAGTACTTC. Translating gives CSARRTSGGRNQETQYF.

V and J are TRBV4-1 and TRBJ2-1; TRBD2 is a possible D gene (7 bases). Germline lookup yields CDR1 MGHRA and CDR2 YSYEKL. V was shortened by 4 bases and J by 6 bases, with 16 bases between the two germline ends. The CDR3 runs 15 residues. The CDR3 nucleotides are TGCGCCAGCAGCCTCCAGGAGGGGGGGATCAATGAGCAGTTCTTC. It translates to CASSLQEGGINEQFF.

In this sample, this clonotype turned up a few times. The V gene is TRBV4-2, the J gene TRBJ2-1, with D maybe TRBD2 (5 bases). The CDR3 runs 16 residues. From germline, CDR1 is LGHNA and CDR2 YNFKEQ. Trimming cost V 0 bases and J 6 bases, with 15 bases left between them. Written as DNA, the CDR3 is TGTGCCAGCAGCCAAGATTGGGCGGGCCAGATCAATGAGCAGTTCTTC. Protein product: CASSQDWAGQINEQFF.

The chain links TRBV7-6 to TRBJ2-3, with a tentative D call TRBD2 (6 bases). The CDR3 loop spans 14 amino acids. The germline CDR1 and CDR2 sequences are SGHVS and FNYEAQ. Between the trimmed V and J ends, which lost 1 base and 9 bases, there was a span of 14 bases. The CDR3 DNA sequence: TGTGCCAGCAGCTTAGAAGGGGAGGCCCTAACGCAGTATTTT. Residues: CASSLEGEALTQYF.

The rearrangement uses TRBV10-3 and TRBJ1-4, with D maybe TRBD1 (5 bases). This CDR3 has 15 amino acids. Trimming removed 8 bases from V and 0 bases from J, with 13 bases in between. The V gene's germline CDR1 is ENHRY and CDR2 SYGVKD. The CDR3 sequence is CAIGAEGATNEKLFF. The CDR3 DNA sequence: TGTGCCATCGGGGCCGAAGGAGCAACTAATGAAAAACTGTTTTTT.

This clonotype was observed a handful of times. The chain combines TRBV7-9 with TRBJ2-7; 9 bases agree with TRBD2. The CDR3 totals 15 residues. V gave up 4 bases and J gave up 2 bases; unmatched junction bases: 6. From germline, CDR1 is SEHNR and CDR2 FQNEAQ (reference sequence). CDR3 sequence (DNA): TGTGCCAGCAGCTCGCATCGCGGGGGGGCCTACGAGCAGTACTTC. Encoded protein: CASSSHRGGAYEQYF.

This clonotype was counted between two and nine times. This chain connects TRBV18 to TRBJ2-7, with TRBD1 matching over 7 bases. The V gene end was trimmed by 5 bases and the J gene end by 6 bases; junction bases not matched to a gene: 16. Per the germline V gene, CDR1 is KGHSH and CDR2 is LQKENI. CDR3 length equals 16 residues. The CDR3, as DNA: TGTGCCAGCTCATTCTCACAGGGGCCCCCCTACGGCGAGCAGTACTTC. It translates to CASSFSQGPPYGEQYF.

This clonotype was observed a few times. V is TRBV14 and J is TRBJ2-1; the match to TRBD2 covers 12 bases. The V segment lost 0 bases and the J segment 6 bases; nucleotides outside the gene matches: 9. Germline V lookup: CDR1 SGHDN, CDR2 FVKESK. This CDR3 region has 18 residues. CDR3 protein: CASSQEGLAGLVRNEQFF. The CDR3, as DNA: TGTGCCAGCAGCCAAGAAGGACTAGCGGGGCTCGTCCGCAATGAGCAGTTCTTC.

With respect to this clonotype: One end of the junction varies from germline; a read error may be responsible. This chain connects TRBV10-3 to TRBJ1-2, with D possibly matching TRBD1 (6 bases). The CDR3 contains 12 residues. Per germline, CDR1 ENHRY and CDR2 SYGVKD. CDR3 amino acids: CVIRDTVDGYTF. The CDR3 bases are TGTGTCATCAGGGACACCGTGGATGGCTACACCTTC.

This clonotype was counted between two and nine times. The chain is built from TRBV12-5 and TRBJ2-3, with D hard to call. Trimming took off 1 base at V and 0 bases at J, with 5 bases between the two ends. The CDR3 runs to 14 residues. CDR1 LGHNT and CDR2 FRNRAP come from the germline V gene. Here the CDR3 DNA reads TGTGCTAGTGGTTTGGCCCGGAGCACAGATACGCAGTATTTT. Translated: CASGLARSTDTQYF.

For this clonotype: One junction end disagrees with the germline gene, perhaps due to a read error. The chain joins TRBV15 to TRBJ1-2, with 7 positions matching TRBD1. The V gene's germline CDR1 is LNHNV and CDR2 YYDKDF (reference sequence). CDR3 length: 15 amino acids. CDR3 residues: CATSRVSGGLDGYTF. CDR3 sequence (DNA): TGTGCTACCAGCAGAGTGTCAGGGGGGCTGGATGGCTACACCTTC.

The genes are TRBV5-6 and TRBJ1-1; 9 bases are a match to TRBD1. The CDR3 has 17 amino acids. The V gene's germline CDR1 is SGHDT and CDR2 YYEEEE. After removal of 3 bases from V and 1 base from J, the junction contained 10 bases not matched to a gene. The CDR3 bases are TGTGCCAGCAGCTGGGACAGGGCGACTACCCCGAACACTGAAGCTTTCTTT. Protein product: CASSWDRATTPNTEAFF.

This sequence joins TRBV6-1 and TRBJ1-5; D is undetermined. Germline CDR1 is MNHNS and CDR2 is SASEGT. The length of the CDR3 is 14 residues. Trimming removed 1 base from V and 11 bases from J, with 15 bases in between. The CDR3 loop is CASSEDLGSRSQHF. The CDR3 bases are TGTGCCAGCAGTGAAGATCTCGGTTCCCGGTCCCAGCATTTT.

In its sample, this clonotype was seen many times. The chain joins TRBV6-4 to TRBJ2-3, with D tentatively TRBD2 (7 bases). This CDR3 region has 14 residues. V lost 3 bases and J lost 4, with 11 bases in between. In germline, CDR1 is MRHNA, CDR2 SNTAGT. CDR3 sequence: CASSETGGPDTQYF. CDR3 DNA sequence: TGTGCCAGCAGTGAGACGGGGGGCCCAGATACGCAGTATTTT.

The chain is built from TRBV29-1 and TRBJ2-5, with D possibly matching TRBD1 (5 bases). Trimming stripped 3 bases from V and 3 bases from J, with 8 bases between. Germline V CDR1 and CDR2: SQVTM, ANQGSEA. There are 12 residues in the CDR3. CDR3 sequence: CSVEAREETQYF. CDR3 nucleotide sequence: TGCAGCGTTGAGGCCAGGGAAGAGACCCAGTACTTC.

CDR3 sequence: CASSLRVANTEAFF. Written as DNA, the CDR3 is TGTGCCAGCAGCCTCAGGGTAGCGAACACTGAAGCTTTCTTT. The gene calls are TRBV12-3 or TRBV12-4 and TRBJ1-1, with a possible D match to TRBD1 (5 bases). The CDR3 is made up of 14 amino acids. V was cut by 6 bases and J by 1 base, with 12 bases left in between.

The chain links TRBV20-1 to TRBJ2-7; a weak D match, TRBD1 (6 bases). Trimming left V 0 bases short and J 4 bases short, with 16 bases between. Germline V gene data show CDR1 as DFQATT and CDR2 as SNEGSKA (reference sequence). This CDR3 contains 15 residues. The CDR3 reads CSAREATGLIYEQYF. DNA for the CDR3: TGCAGTGCTAGAGAAGCGACAGGTTTGATTTACGAGCAGTACTTC.

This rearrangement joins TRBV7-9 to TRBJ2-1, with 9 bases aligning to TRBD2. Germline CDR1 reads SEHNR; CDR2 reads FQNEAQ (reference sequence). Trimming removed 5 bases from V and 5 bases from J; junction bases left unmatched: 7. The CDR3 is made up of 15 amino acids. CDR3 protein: CASSVPREGHNEQFF. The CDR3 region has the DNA TGTGCCAGCAGCGTGCCGCGGGAGGGACACAATGAGCAGTTCTTC.

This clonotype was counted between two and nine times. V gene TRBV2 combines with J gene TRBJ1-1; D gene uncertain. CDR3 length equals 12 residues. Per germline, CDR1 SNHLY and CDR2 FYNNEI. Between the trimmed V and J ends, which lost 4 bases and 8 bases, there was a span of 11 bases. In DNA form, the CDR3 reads TGTGCCAGCAGTGTATCCCCCATCGAAGCTTTCTTT. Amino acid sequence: CASSVSPIEAFF.

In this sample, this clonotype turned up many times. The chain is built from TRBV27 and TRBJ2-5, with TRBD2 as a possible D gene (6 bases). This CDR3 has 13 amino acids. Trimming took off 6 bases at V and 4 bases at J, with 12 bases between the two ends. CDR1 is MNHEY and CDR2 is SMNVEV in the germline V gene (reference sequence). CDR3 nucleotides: TGTGCCAGCAGCTTAACGGGACTAGAGACCCAGTACTTC. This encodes CASSLTGLETQYF.

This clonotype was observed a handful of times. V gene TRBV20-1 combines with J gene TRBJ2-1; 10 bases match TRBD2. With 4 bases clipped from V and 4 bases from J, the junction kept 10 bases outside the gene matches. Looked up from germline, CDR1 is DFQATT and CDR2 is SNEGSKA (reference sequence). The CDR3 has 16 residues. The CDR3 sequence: CSANGAGGPGYNEQFF. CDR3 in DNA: TGCAGTGCTAATGGAGCGGGGGGGCCGGGGTACAATGAGCAGTTCTTC.

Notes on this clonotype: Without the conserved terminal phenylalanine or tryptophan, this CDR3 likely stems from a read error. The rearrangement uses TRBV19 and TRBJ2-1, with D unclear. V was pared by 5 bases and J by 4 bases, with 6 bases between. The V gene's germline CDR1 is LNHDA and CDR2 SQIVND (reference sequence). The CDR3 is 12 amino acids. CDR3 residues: CASSADYNEQFL. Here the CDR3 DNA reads TGTGCCAGTAGTGCTGATTACAATGAGCAGTTCTTA.